This TCR beta chain was obtained from a study of tumor-infiltrating lymphocytes in localized non-small cell lung cancer. Looking at the study overall: Patients included smokers and never-smokers with various histologies, some sampled after neoadjuvant chemotherapy.

Repertoires were generated with immunoSEQ multiplex PCR, while TCRdb's copy carries only in-frame clones and drops some. The sample includes 9,300 or so clones, over 70% of them seen just once. This CDR3 comprises 12 residues. V shed 1 base and J shed 6 bases, with 7 bases lying between them. Germline lookup yields CDR1 SEHNR and CDR2 FQNEAQ (reference sequence). With respect to this clone: What it binds is unknown.

Study outcomes and limitations: Technical variation could not be separated from intratumor heterogeneity here.

The sample comprised uninvolved lung tissue not adjacent to the tumor. The chain employs TRBV7-9 and TRBJ2-7; D is uncertain. The receptor's source is a human donor with non-small cell lung cancer. DNA for the CDR3: TGTGCCAGCAGCTTAGGAACTTTCGAGCAGTACTTC. Encoded protein: CASSLGTFEQYF.